This is a list of T cell receptor beta chains from one sample in a study of T cells in Graves' hyperthyroidism and ophthalmopathy. From the multiplex PCR reads, TCRdb called clonotypes with MiXCR, one entry per CDR3 protein. The sample shows around 350,000 distinct CDR3 sequences, about 15% of them seen only once. Material for sequencing was blood. The receptors come from a woman younger than 35 with Graves' hyperthyroidism that later progressed to Graves' ophthalmopathy. The CDR3 runs from the conserved cysteine through the conserved F or W. The D gene is left open where the match is weak. Clone size is stated in some rows and not others, as once, few, many or a class when expanded.

J: TRBJ1-2
D: NA
V: TRBV4-3
size: many
DNA: TGCGCCAGCAGCCAAGAACCCCAGGGAAGGCAGGGCTACACCTTC
CDR3: CASSQEPQGRQGYTF

J: TRBJ2-1
D: NA
V: TRBV7-8
size: many
DNA: TGTGCCAGCAGCTTAGGTAGAGTAAGTGAGCAGTTCTTC
CDR3: CASSLGRVSEQFF

J: TRBJ2-7
D: TRBD2
V: TRBV7-9
size: many
DNA: TGTGCCAGCAGCGCCGGACTAGCGGCCTACGAGCAGTACTTC
CDR3: CASSAGLAAYEQYF

J: TRBJ2-3
D: TRBD2
V: TRBV7-9
size: few
DNA: TGTGCTATGGAAAAGGGCAGCGGGAGTAGTTCAGAAGATACGCAGTATTTT
CDR3: CAMEKGSGSSSEDTQYF

J: TRBJ2-1
D: NA
V: TRBV7-7
size: NA
DNA: TGTGCTAGCAGCCTCGGACTCTACAATGATCAGTTCTTC
CDR3: CASSLGLYNDQFF

J: TRBJ2-5
D: TRBD2
V: TRBV3-1
size: many
DNA: TGTGCCAGCAGCCAGATTGTTGGACTAGCGGGACTCCAAGAGACCCAGTACTTC
CDR3: CASSQIVGLAGLQETQYF

J: TRBJ2-7
D: NA
V: TRBV27
size: many
DNA: TGTGCCAGTTCCGTAAAAAATGTGGCCTACGAGCAGTACTTC
CDR3: CASSVKNVAYEQYF

J: TRBJ2-5
D: NA
V: TRBV29-1
size: many
DNA: TGCAGCGTGATCGCGGTAGGAGAGACCCAGTACTTC
CDR3: CSVIAVGETQYF

J: TRBJ2-1
D: TRBD1
V: TRBV28
size: many
DNA: TGTGCCAGCCGGGACAGGGGTTACAATGAGCAGTTCTTC
CDR3: CASRDRGYNEQFF

J: TRBJ2-7
D: NA
V: TRBV11-2
size: many
DNA: TGTGCCAGCAGCCCGCTCTGGGCAGAACCTATATTACCTTCCTACGAGCAGTACTTC
CDR3: CASSPLWAEPILPSYEQYF

J: TRBJ1-4
D: NA
V: TRBV10-2
size: few
DNA: TGCGCCAGCAGTGTGAACAGTAATGAAAAACTGTTTTTT
CDR3: CASSVNSNEKLFF

J: TRBJ2-7
D: TRBD1
V: TRBV30
size: NA
DNA: TGTGCCTGGAGGATGGGGACAGGGAACTACGAGCAGTACTTC
CDR3: CAWRMGTGNYEQYF

J: TRBJ2-1
D: TRBD2
V: TRBV28
size: many
DNA: TGTGCCAGCAGTTGGGGGGGGAATGAGCAGTTCTTC
CDR3: CASSWGGNEQFF

J: TRBJ1-2
D: NA
V: TRBV20-1
size: few
DNA: TGCAGTGCAAGCTCCGGGGGTGACTATGGCTACACCTTC
CDR3: CSASSGGDYGYTF

J: TRBJ2-1
D: NA
V: TRBV20-1
size: many
DNA: TGCAGTGCTAGAGGGGGCCGGGATTACAATGAGCAGTTCTTC
CDR3: CSARGGRDYNEQFF

J: TRBJ2-5
D: TRBD1
V: TRBV6-1
size: NA
DNA: TGTGCCAGCAGTGGACAGGGGAAGCCCCAGTACTTC
CDR3: CASSGQGKPQYF

J: TRBJ1-2
D: NA
V: TRBV4-3
size: many
DNA: TGCGCCAGCAGCCTCTCGGACGTAAGTGGCTACACCTTC
CDR3: CASSLSDVSGYTF

J: TRBJ2-1
D: TRBD1
V: TRBV28
size: many
DNA: TGTGCCAGCACCTCCCCCCCGGGACAGGGGGCCTACAATGAGCAGTTCTTC
CDR3: CASTSPPGQGAYNEQFF

J: TRBJ2-2
D: NA
V: TRBV6-1
size: NA
DNA: TGTGCCAGCTTATTCGGGGGAGCGAACACCGGGGAGCTGTTTTTT
CDR3: CASLFGGANTGELFF

J: TRBJ2-5
D: TRBD2
V: TRBV7-9
size: many
DNA: TGTGCCAGCAGCCCGGGGACTAGCGGGAGGGCTCTTCAAGAGACCCAGTACTTC
CDR3: CASSPGTSGRALQETQYF

J: TRBJ2-1
D: NA
V: TRBV28
size: many
DNA: TGTGCCAGCAGCCCGATCTCCGGGAGACCTAGCTCCTACAATGAGCAGTTCTTC
CDR3: CASSPISGRPSSYNEQFF

J: TRBJ1-1
D: TRBD1
V: TRBV9
size: many
DNA: TGTGCCAGCAGCGTAGGGGGACAGGGCATTACTGAAGCTTTCTTT
CDR3: CASSVGGQGITEAFF

J: TRBJ2-2
D: TRBD2
V: TRBV4-1
size: few
DNA: TGCGCCAGCAGCCGCGGACTAGCGGGAGCCGGGGAGCTGTTTTTT
CDR3: CASSRGLAGAGELFF

J: TRBJ2-5
D: NA
V: TRBV6-2/TRBV6-3
size: few
DNA: TGTGCCAGCGCCCCCTTGGGGTCCCCAGAGACCCAGTACTTC
CDR3: CASAPLGSPETQYF

J: TRBJ2-1
D: TRBD2
V: TRBV6-1
size: few
DNA: TGTGCCAGCAGTACCCTAGGGCGGGAGAGCGATGAGCAGTTCTTC
CDR3: CASSTLGRESDEQFF

J: TRBJ2-2
D: TRBD2
V: TRBV2
size: many
DNA: TGTGCCAGCAGTAGGACTAGCGGGAGCGGGGAGCTGTTTTTT
CDR3: CASSRTSGSGELFF

J: TRBJ2-1
D: TRBD2
V: TRBV7-2
size: NA
DNA: TGTGCCAGCAGGGGACCGGGACTAGCGGGACGCGAGCAGTTCTTC
CDR3: CASRGPGLAGREQFF

J: TRBJ1-2
D: NA
V: TRBV12-3/TRBV12-4
size: many
DNA: TGTGCCAGCAGTCCTGGACCCCTGGGAAGGTATGGCTACACCTTC
CDR3: CASSPGPLGRYGYTF

J: TRBJ2-3
D: NA
V: TRBV4-1
size: many
DNA: TGCGCCAGCAGGGGGGAGCTGCAAGATACGCAGTATTTT
CDR3: CASRGELQDTQYF

J: TRBJ2-3
D: TRBD2
V: TRBV12-3/TRBV12-4
size: many
DNA: TGTGCCAGCAGTTTACGGGGGACTAGCGGAAAGGATACGCAGTATTTT
CDR3: CASSLRGTSGKDTQYF

J: TRBJ1-4
D: TRBD1
V: TRBV19
size: NA
DNA: TGTGCCAGTACTCCGGGACAGGGAGGTGAAAAACTGTTTTTT
CDR3: CASTPGQGGEKLFF

J: TRBJ1-5
D: NA
V: TRBV12-3/TRBV12-4
size: many
DNA: TGTGCCAGCAGTTATGACAGAGCGAATCAGCCCCAGCATTTT
CDR3: CASSYDRANQPQHF

J: TRBJ2-7
D: TRBD1
V: TRBV28
size: NA
DNA: TGTGCCAGCAGTTCAGGCATCGGGACAGGGGACGAGCAGTACTTC
CDR3: CASSSGIGTGDEQYF

J: TRBJ2-3
D: TRBD1
V: TRBV6-1
size: many
DNA: TGTGCCAGCAGAAGGACAGGGGGCACAGATACGCAGTATTTT
CDR3: CASRRTGGTDTQYF

J: TRBJ1-3
D: NA
V: TRBV15
size: NA
DNA: TGTGCCACCAGCAGGGGACTCACGGCTGGAAACACCATATATTTT
CDR3: CATSRGLTAGNTIYF

J: TRBJ1-6
D: NA
V: TRBV11-2
size: many
DNA: TGTGCCAGCAGCTTAGTGAATTCACCCCTCCACTTT
CDR3: CASSLVNSPLHF

J: TRBJ1-4
D: NA
V: TRBV7-8
size: NA
DNA: TGTGCCAGCAGCTTGGGGGAAATTAATGAAAAACTGTTTTTT
CDR3: CASSLGEINEKLFF

J: TRBJ1-4
D: TRBD1
V: TRBV27
size: NA
DNA: TGTGCCAGCAGTTTATCAGGGGGCTCTCGGAATGAAAAACTGTTTTTT
CDR3: CASSLSGGSRNEKLFF

J: TRBJ2-3
D: TRBD2
V: TRBV20-1
size: few
DNA: TGCAGTGCCCACCCTTCGACTAGCGGGTACACAGATACGCAGTATTTT
CDR3: CSAHPSTSGYTDTQYF

J: TRBJ2-2
D: TRBD2
V: TRBV7-8
size: many
DNA: TGTGCCAGCAGCTTTCCGGCTACTAGCGGGAGAACCGGGGAGCTGTTTTTT
CDR3: CASSFPATSGRTGELFF

J: TRBJ2-2
D: TRBD1
V: TRBV9
size: NA
DNA: TGTGCCAGCAGCGGAGGGGGACAGGGGACCACCGGGGAGCTGTTTTTT
CDR3: CASSGGGQGTTGELFF

J: TRBJ2-2
D: NA
V: TRBV19
size: once
DNA: TGTGCCAGTAGTATGGGACTCAACACCGGGGAGCTGTTTTTT
CDR3: CASSMGLNTGELFF

J: TRBJ2-7
D: NA
V: TRBV29-1
size: few
DNA: TGCAGCGTTCAATCGGGCAGGGTGGCTGAAATCGGAGAGCAGTACTTC
CDR3: CSVQSGRVAEIGEQYF

J: TRBJ2-7
D: NA
V: TRBV28
size: many
DNA: TGTGCCAGCAGTTCAGGTCTGGGTGAGTACGAGCAGTACTTC
CDR3: CASSSGLGEYEQYF

J: TRBJ2-5
D: NA
V: TRBV7-2
size: NA
DNA: TGTGCCAGCAGCTTAATGGGGGCCCAAGAGACCCAGTACTTC
CDR3: CASSLMGAQETQYF

J: TRBJ2-1
D: NA
V: TRBV20-1
size: many
DNA: TGCAGTGCTAGAGCTTTTTACCTCACCAAAGGAGTGGGTGAGCAGTTCTTC
CDR3: CSARAFYLTKGVGEQFF

J: TRBJ2-3
D: NA
V: TRBV12-3/TRBV12-4
size: many
DNA: TGTGCCAGCAGTTTAAACAGGAACACAGATACGCAGTATTTT
CDR3: CASSLNRNTDTQYF

J: TRBJ2-2
D: NA
V: TRBV6-4
size: NA
DNA: TGTGCCAGCAAGGCGGAAGAGGGGAACACCGGGGAGCTGTTTTTT
CDR3: CASKAEEGNTGELFF

J: TRBJ2-1
D: NA
V: TRBV20-1
size: many
DNA: TGCAGTGCTGGGGTTAAGGGGGGGCAGTTCTTC
CDR3: CSAGVKGGQFF

J: TRBJ2-2
D: NA
V: TRBV5-6
size: NA
DNA: TGTGCCAGCAGCTTGGCAGGGTTACAGTTCTCGAACACCGGGGAGCTGTTTTTT
CDR3: CASSLAGLQFSNTGELFF

J: TRBJ2-5
D: TRBD2
V: TRBV4-1
size: NA
DNA: TGCGCCAGCAGCCAAGAAGGACTAGACGAGAAGACCCAGTACTTC
CDR3: CASSQEGLDEKTQYF

J: TRBJ1-5
D: NA
V: TRBV20-1
size: many
DNA: TGCAGTGCTACCCACTCAGGGTTTCGCAATCAGCCCCAGCATTTT
CDR3: CSATHSGFRNQPQHF